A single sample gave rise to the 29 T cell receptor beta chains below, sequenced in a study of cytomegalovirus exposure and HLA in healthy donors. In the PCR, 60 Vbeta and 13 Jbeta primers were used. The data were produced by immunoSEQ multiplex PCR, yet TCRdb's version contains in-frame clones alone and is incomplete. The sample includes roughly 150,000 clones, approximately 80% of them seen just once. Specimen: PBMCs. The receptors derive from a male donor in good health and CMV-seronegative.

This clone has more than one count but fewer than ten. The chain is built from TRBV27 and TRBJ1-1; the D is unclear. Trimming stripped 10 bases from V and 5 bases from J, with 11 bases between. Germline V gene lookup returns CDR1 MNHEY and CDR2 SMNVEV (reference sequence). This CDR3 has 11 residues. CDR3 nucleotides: TGTGCCACCAAGACGGGAACTGAAGCTTTCTTT. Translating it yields CATKTGTEAFF.

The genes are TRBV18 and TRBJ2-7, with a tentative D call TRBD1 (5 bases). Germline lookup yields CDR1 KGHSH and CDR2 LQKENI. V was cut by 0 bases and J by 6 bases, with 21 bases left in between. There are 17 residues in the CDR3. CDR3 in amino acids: CASSPPRYGATPLEQYF. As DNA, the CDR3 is TGTGCCAGCTCACCACCACGCTATGGGGCAACCCCACTCGAGCAGTACTTC.

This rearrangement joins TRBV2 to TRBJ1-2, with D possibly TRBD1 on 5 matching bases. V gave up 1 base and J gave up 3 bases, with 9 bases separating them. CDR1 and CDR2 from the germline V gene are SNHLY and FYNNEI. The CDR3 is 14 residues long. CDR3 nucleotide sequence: TGTGCCAGCAGTGAAGAGGGGTTTGACTATGGCTACACCTTC. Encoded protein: CASSEEGFDYGYTF.

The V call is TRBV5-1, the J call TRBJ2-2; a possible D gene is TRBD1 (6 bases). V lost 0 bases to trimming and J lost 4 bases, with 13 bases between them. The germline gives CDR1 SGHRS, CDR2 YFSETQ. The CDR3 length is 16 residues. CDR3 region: CASSLDLGASTGELFF. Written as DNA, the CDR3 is TGCGCCAGCAGCTTGGATCTGGGGGCGAGCACCGGGGAGCTGTTTTTT.

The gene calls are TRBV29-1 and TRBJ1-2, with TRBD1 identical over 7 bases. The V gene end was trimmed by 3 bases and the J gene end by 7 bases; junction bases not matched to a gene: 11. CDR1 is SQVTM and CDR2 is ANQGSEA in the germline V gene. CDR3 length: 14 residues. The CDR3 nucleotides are TGCAGCGTTGACACTACAGGGGTACAGAGTGGCTACACCTTC. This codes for CSVDTTGVQSGYTF.

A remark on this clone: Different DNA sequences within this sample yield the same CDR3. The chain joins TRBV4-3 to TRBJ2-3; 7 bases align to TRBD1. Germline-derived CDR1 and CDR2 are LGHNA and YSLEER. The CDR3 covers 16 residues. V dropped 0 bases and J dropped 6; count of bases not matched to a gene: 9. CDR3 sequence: CASSQDLSEGADTQYF. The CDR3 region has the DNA TGCGCCAGCAGCCAAGATTTAAGTGAGGGGGCGGATACGCAGTATTTT.

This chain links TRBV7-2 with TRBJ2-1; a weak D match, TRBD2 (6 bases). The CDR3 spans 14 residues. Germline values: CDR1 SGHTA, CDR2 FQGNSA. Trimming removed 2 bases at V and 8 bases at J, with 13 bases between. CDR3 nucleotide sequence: TGTGCCAGCAGCTTACCGGCCGGAGGGGATGAGCAGTTCTTC. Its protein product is CASSLPAGGDEQFF.

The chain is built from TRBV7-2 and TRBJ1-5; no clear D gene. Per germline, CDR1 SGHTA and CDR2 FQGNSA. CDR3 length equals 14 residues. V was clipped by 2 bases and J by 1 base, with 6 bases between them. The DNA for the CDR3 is TGTGCCAGCAGCTTAACGGGGAGCAATCAGCCCCAGCATTTT. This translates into CASSLTGSNQPQHF.

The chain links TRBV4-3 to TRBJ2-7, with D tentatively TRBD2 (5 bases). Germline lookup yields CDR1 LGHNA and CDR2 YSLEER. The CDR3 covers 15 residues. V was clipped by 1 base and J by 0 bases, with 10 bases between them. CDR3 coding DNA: TGCGCCAGCAGCCAAGCCCGCGGGTACTCCTACGAGCAGTACTTC. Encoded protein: CASSQARGYSYEQYF.

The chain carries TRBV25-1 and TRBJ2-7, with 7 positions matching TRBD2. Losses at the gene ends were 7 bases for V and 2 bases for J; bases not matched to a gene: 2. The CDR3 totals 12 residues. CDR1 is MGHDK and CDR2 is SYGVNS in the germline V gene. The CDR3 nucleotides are TGTGCCAGCAAACGGGGGGCCTACGAGCAGTACTTC. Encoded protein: CASKRGAYEQYF.

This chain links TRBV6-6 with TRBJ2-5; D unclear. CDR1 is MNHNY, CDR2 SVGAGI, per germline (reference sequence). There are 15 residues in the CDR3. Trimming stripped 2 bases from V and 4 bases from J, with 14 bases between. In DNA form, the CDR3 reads TGTGCCAGCAGTTACGACGGCAGGCCAGCAGAGACCCAGTACTTC. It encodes CASSYDGRPAETQYF.

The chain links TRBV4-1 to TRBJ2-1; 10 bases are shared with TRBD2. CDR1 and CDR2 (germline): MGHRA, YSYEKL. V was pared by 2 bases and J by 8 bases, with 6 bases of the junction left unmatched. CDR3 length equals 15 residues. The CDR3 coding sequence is TGCGCCAGCAGCCAACTAGCGGGGGCGGGGGATGAGCAGTTCTTC. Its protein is CASSQLAGAGDEQFF.

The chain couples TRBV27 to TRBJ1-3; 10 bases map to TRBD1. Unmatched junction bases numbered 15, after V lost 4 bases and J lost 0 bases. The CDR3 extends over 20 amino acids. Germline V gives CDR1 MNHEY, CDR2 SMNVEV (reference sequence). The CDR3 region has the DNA TGTGCCAGCAGTTACCGGGACAGGGGTAACCCTCAGTCCTCTGGAAACACCATATATTTT. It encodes CASSYRDRGNPQSSGNTIYF.

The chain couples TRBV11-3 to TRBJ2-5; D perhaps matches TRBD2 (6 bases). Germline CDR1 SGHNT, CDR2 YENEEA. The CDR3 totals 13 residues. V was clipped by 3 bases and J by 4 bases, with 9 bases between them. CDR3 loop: CASSFGGGETQYF. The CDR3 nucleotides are TGTGCCAGCAGCTTTGGGGGAGGAGAGACCCAGTACTTC. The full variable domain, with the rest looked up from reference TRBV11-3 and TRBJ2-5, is EAGVVQSPRYKIIEKKQPVAFWCNPISGHNTLYWYLQNLGQGPELLIRYENEEAVDDSQLPKDRFSAERLKGVDSTLKIQPAELGDSAVYLCASSFGGGETQYFGPGTRLLVL.

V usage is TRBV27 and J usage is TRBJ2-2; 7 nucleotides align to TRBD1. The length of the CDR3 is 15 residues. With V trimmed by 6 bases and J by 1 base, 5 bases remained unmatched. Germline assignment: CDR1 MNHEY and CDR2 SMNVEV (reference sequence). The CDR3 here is CASRPGQLNTGELFF. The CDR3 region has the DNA TGTGCCAGCAGACCGGGACAGCTGAACACCGGGGAGCTGTTTTTT.

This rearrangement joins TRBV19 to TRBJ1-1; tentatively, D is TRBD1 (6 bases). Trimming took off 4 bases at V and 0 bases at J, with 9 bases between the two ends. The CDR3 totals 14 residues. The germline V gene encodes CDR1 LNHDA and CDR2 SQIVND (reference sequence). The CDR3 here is CASSRGHMNTEAFF. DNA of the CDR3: TGTGCCAGTAGTAGGGGACACATGAACACTGAAGCTTTCTTT.

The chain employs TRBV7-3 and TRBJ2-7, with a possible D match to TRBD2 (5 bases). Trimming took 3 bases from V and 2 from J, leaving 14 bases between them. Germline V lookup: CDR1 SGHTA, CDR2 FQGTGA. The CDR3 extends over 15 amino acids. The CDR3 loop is CASSFGDGPAYEQYF. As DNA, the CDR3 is TGTGCCAGCAGCTTCGGGGATGGACCCGCCTACGAGCAGTACTTC.

The CDR3 coding sequence is TGTGCCAGTAGTCCCGACACGCCAGGCACAGATACGCAGTATTTT. Translated: CASSPDTPGTDTQYF. The genes are TRBV19 and TRBJ2-3; D unresolved. Trimming left V 5 bases short and J 1 base short, with 13 bases between. CDR1 is LNHDA, CDR2 SQIVND, per germline (reference sequence). The CDR3 is 15 residues long.

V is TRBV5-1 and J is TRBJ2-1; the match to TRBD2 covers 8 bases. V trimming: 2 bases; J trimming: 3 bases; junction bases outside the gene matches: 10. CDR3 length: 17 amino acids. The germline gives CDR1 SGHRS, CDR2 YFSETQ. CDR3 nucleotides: TGCGCCAGCAGCTTACCCCTAGCGGGTCCTATCTACAATGAGCAGTTCTTC. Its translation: CASSLPLAGPIYNEQFF.

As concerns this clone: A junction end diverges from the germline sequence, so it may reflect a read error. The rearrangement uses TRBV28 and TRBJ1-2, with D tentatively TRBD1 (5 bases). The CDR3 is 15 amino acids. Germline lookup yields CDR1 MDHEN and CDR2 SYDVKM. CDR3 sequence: CASKKVDSHYYGYPF. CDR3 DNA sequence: TGTGCCAGCAAAAAAGTCGACAGCCATTACTATGGCTACCCCTTC.

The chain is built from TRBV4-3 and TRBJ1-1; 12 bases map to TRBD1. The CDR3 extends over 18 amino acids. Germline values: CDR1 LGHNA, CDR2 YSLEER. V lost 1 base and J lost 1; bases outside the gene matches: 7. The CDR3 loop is CASSQGPGTGGQNTEAFF. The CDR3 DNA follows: TGCGCCAGCAGCCAAGGGCCCGGGACAGGGGGCCAGAACACTGAAGCTTTCTTT.

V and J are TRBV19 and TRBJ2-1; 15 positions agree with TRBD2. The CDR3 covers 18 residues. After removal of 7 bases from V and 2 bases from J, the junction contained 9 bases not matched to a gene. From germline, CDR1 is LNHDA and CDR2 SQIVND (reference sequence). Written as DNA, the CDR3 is TGTGCCAGTAATCCTTCGGGACTAGCGGGAGGTACCTACAATGAGCAGTTCTTC. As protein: CASNPSGLAGGTYNEQFF.

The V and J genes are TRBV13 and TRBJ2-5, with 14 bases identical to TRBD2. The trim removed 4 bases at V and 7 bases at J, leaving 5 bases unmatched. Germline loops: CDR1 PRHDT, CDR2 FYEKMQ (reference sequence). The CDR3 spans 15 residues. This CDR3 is CASSSTSGGAGTQYF. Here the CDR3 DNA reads TGTGCCAGCAGCTCGACTAGCGGGGGGGCGGGGACCCAGTACTTC. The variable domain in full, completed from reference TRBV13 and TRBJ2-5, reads AAGVIQSPRHLIKEKRETATLKCYPIPRHDTVYWYQQGPGQDPQFLISFYEKMQSDKGSIPDRFSAQQFSDYHSELNMSSLELGDSALYFCASSSTSGGAGTQYFGPGTRLLVL.

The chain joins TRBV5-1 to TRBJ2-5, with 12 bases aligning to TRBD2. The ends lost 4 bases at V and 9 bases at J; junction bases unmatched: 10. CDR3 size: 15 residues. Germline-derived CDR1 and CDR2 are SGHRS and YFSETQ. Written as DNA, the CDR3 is TGCGCCAGCAGCCCCTTTACTAGCGGGGGGATCTCCCAGTACTTC. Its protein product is CASSPFTSGGISQYF.

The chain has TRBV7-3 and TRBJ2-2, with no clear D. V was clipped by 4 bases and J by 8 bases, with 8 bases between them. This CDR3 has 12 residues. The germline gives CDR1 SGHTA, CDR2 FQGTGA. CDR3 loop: CASSSLEGELFF. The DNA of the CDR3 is TGTGCCAGCAGCTCCCTCGAGGGGGAGCTGTTTTTT.

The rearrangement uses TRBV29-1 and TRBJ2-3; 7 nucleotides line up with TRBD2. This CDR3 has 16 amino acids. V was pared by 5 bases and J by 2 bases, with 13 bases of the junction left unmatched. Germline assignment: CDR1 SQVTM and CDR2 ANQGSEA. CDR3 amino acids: CSVLGGVNGDTDTQYF. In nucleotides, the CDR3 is TGCAGCGTTCTGGGGGGGGTTAATGGGGACACAGATACGCAGTATTTT.

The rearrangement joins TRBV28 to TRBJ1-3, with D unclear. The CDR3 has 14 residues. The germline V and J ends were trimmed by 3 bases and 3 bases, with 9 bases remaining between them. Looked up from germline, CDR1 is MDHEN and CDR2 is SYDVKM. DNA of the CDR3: TGTGCCAGCAGTTTTCGGGGTCTTGGAAACACCATATATTTT. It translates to CASSFRGLGNTIYF.

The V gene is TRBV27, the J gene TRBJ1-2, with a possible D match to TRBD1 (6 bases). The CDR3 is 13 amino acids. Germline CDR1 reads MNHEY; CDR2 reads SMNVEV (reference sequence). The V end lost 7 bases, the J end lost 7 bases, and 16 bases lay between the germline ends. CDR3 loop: CASKDPGEGGYTF. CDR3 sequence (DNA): TGTGCCAGCAAGGACCCAGGGGAGGGTGGCTACACCTTC.

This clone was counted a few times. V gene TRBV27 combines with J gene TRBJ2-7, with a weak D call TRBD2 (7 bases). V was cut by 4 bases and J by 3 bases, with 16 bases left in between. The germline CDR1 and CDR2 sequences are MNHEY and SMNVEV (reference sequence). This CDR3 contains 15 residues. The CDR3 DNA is TGTGCCAGCAGTTCCCACAGGGAGGGACTCTACGAGCAGTACTTC. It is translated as CASSSHREGLYEQYF.